This T cell receptor (beta chain) was identified during a study of glioma-infiltrating T cells. Overall study findings and caveats: Tissue and blood shared very few CDR3 sequences. Gliomas, especially low-grade, showed above-expected tissue-blood divergence; non-neoplastic patients showed below.

The table lists this clonotype with a few counts. Its target is unknown. An end of the junction differs from the germline gene, which may be a read error. Using RNA template, CDR3s of TCR alpha and beta were amplified with iRepertoire arm-PCR. One-step reverse transcription and amplification started from about 100-400 ng of tissue mRNA or PBMC total RNA. TCRdb reprocessed the multiplex PCR reads via MiXCR and lists one record per CDR3 protein. The sample records some 120,000 distinct CDR3 sequences, roughly 24% being singletons. Germline-derived CDR1 and CDR2 are LGHDT and YNNKEL (reference sequence). CDR3 length: 15 residues.

This receptor was obtained from a human donor with low-grade glioma or glioblastoma, undergoing nonglioma brain surgery, or in good health (not recorded which). The chain has TRBV3-1 and TRBJ1-1; D is ambiguous. The sample taken for sequencing was glioma tissue, nonneoplastic brain tissue, or PBMCs (not recorded which). CDR3 in DNA: TGTGCCGGCAGCTCAGGACTGTACATGAACACTGAAGCTTTCTTT. Translated: CAGSSGLYMNTEAFF.